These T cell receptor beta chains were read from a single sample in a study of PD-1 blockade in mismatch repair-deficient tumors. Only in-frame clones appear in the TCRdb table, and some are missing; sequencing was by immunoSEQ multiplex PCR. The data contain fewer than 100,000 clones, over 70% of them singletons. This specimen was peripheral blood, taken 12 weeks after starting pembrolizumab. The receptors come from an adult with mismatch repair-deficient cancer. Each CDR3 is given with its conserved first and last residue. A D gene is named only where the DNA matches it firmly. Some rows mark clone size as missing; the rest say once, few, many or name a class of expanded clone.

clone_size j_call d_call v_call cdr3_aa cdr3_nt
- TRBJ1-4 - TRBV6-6 CASSYQVGGTNEKLFF TGTGCCAGCAGCTACCAAGTTGGGGGAACTAATGAAAAACTGTTTTTT
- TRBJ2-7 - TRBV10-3 CAISESGSGVPLEQYF TGTGCCATCAGTGAGTCGGGGAGCGGTGTTCCATTGGAGCAGTACTTC
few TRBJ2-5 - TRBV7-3 CASRRRMPKRPRTQYF TGTGCCAGCAGGCGTAGGATGCCAAAACGGCCACGGACCCAGTACTTC
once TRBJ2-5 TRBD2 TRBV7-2 CASSFLRRAGGQETQYF TGTGCCAGCAGCTTCCTTCGTCGGGCGGGGGGCCAAGAGACCCAGTACTTC
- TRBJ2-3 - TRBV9 CASSVGYGTDTQYF TGTGCCAGCAGCGTAGGGTACGGCACAGATACGCAGTATTTT
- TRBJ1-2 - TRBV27 CASSLSGANYGYTF TGTGCCAGCAGTTTATCTGGAGCTAACTATGGCTACACCTTC
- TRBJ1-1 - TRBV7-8 CASSLGGRGRRTEAFF TGTGCCAGCAGCCTGGGGGGGAGGGGTAGGAGGACTGAAGCTTTCTTT
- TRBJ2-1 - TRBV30 CAWSVEIAGTGYNEQFF TGTGCCTGGAGTGTAGAGATTGCGGGCACGGGCTACAATGAGCAGTTCTTC
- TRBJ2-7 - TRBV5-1 CASGDSAGGYEQYF TGCGCCAGCGGCGACAGTGCTGGTGGGTACGAGCAGTACTTC
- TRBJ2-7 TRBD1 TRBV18 CASSADRGAYEQYF TGTGCCAGCTCAGCGGACAGGGGAGCCTACGAGCAGTACTTC
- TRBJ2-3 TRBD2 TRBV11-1 CASSLGTTADTQYF TGTGCCAGCAGCCTCGGGACTACAGCAGATACGCAGTATTTT
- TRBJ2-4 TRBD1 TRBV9 CASSVRDRRDIQYF TGTGCCAGCAGCGTACGGGACAGGCGAGACATTCAGTACTTC
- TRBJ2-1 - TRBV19 CASSPDRTGGDEQFF TGTGCCAGTAGTCCCGACCGAACCGGTGGGGATGAGCAGTTCTTC
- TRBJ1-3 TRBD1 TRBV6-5 CASSYSRDRGDTIYF TGTGCCAGCAGTTACTCGCGGGACAGAGGAGACACCATATATTTT
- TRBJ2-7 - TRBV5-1 CASSLDRNYEQYF TGCGCCAGCAGTTTGGACAGAAACTACGAGCAGTACTTC
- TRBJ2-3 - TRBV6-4 CASSDSPGTTDTQYF TGTGCCAGCAGTGACTCGCCTGGAACCACAGATACGCAGTATTTT
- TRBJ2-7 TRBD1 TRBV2 CATTDRGPAEPHEQYF TGTGCCACTACGGACAGGGGACCGGCCGAACCCCACGAGCAGTACTTC
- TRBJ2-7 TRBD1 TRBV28 CASSFAGQGYEQYF TGTGCCAGCAGTTTTGCGGGACAGGGCTACGAGCAGTACTTC
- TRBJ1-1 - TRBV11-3 CASSFTSGGTEAFF TGTGCCAGCAGCTTCACCTCGGGAGGCACTGAAGCTTTCTTT
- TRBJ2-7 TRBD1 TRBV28 CASSFGDRGYEQYF TGTGCCAGCAGTTTTGGGGACAGGGGCTACGAGCAGTACTTC
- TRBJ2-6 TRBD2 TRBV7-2 CASSTTGTSGAGANVLTF TGTGCCAGCAGCACCACCGGGACTAGCGGAGCCGGGGCCAACGTCCTGACTTTC
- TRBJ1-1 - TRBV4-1 CASSQDRTREAFF TGCGCCAGCAGCCAAGACAGGACTCGTGAAGCTTTCTTT
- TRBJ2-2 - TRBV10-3 CAISDGTTTGELFF TGTGCCATCAGTGACGGGACAACCACCGGGGAGCTGTTTTTT
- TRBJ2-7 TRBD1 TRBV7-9 CASSLAGTVFPYEQYF TGTGCCAGCAGCTTAGCCGGGACAGTATTTCCCTACGAGCAGTACTTC
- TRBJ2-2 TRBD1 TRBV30 CAWSHRGDMGELFF TGTGCCTGGAGTCACAGGGGGGACATGGGGGAGCTGTTTTTT
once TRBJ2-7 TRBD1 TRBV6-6 CASRIRTGDTYEQYF TGTGCCAGCAGGATTAGGACAGGGGATACCTACGAGCAGTACTTC
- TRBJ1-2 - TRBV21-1 CASSKGGVGYTF TGTGCCAGCAGCAAAGGAGGGGTTGGCTACACCTTC
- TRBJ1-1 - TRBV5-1 CASSLLGGDTEAFF TGCGCCAGCAGCTTGTTGGGTGGGGACACTGAAGCTTTCTTT
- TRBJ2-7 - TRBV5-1 CASSLPGTAYEQYF TGCGCCAGCAGCTTGCCCGGGACCGCCTACGAGCAGTACTTC
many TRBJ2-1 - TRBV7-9 CASSLARVNEQFF TGTGCCAGCAGCTTAGCTAGGGTCAATGAGCAGTTCTTC
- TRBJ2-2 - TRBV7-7 CASSMERYTGELFF TGTGCTAGCAGCATGGAGCGGTACACCGGGGAGCTGTTTTTT
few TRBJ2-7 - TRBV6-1 CASSALTVGYEQYF TGTGCCAGCAGCGCCCTGACGGTGGGCTACGAGCAGTACTTC
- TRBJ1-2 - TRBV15 CATSRDQGLNYGYTF TGTGCCACCAGCAGAGATCAGGGACTAAACTATGGCTACACCTTC
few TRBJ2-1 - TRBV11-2 CASSSVGGLSDPFF TGTGCCAGCAGCTCCGTTGGGGGTCTGTCAGACCCGTTCTTC
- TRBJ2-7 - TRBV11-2 CASSLDIIYEQYF TGTGCCAGCAGCTTAGATATCATCTACGAGCAGTACTTC
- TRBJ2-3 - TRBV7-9 CASSSTDTQYF TGTGCCAGCAGCTCCACAGATACGCAGTATTTT
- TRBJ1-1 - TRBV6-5 CASSSPGGRTAFF TGTGCCAGCAGTTCACCTGGTGGAAGGACAGCTTTCTTT
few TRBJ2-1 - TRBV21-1 CASSKSSGGRPYNEQFF TGTGCCAGCAGCAAGTCTTCGGGGGGAAGGCCCTACAATGAGCAGTTCTTC
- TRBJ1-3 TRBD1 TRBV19 CASSSRDSRNTIYF TGTGCCAGTAGTTCACGGGACAGTCGAAACACCATATATTTT
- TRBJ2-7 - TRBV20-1 CSAGQTYEQYF TGCAGTGCAGGACAGACATACGAGCAGTACTTC
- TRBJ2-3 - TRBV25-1 CASSSGTDYTDTQYF TGTGCCAGCAGCAGTGGTACAGACTACACAGATACGCAGTATTTT
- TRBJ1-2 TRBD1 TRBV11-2 CASSGDSGYGYTF TGTGCCAGCAGCGGGGACAGCGGCTATGGCTACACCTTC
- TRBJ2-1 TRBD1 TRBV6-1 CASSGIGDRAYNEQFF TGTGCCAGCAGTGGCATAGGGGACAGGGCTTACAATGAGCAGTTCTTC
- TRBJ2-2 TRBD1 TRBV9 CASSSSTGVGGELFF TGTGCCAGCAGCAGCTCAACAGGGGTCGGCGGGGAGCTGTTTTTT
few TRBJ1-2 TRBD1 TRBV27 CASSLSGGQGVGYTF TGTGCCAGCAGTTTATCGGGGGGACAGGGGGTCGGCTACACCTTC
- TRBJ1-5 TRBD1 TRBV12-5 CASGLTRQGSQPQHF TGTGCTAGTGGTTTGACCCGACAGGGTTCACAGCCCCAGCATTTT
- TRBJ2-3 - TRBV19 CATTGGGDTQYF TGTGCCACAACAGGGGGGGGAGATACGCAGTATTTT
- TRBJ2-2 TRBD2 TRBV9 CASSYLAGGNTGELFF TGTGCCAGCAGCTATTTAGCGGGAGGGAACACCGGGGAGCTGTTTTTT
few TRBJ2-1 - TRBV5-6 CASSLRRRVSYNEQFF TGTGCCAGCAGCTTACGTCGGCGGGTCTCCTACAATGAGCAGTTCTTC
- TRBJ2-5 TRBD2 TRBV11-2 CASSLNPGGGETQYF TGTGCCAGCAGCTTAAATCCGGGAGGTGGCGAGACCCAGTACTTC
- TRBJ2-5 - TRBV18 CASSSRGQETQYF TGTGCCAGCTCATCACGGGGACAAGAGACCCAGTACTTC
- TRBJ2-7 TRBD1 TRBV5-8 CASRQPGQGSYEQYF TGTGCCAGCAGGCAACCGGGACAGGGTTCCTACGAGCAGTACTTC
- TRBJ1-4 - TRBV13 CASSLGSGATNEKLFF TGTGCCAGCAGCTTAGGGTCGGGGGCAACTAATGAAAAACTGTTTTTT
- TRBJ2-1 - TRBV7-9 CASSLSGSDNEQFF TGTGCCAGCAGCTTAAGTGGGAGCGACAATGAGCAGTTCTTC